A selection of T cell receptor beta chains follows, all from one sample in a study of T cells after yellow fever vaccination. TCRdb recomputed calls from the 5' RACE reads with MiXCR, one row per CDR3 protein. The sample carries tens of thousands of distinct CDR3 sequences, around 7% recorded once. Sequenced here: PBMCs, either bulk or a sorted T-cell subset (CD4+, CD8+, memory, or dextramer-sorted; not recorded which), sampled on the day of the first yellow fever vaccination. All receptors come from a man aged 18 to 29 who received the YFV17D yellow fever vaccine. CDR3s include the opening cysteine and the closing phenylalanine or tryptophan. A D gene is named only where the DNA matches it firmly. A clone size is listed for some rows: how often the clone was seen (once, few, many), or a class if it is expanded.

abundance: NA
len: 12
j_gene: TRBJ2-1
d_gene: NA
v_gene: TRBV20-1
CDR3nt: TGCAGTGCTAGGAGGGGGTACAATGAGCAGTTCTTC
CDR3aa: CSARRGYNEQFF

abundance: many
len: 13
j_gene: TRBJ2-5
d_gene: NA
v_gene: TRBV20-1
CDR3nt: TGCAGTGCTTACCCGATGGGTACGGAGACCCAGTACTTC
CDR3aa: CSAYPMGTETQYF

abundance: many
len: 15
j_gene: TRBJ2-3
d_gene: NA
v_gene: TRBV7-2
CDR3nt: TGTGCCAGCAGCTCCGGACCGTCCCCGCCAGATACGCAGTATTTT
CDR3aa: CASSSGPSPPDTQYF

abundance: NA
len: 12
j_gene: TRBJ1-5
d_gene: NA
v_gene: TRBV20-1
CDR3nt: TGCAGTTCTGACGGGGGCGTTGGGCCCCAGCATTTT
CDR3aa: CSSDGGVGPQHF

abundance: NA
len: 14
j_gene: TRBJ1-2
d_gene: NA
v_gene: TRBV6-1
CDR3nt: TGTGCCAGCAGCCGATCCGGGAAAAACTATGGCTACACCTTC
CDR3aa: CASSRSGKNYGYTF

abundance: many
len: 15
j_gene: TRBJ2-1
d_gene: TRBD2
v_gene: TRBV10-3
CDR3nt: TGTGCCATCAGTGAGCAAGCGGGGGGCAGCAATGAGCAGTTCTTC
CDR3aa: CAISEQAGGSNEQFF

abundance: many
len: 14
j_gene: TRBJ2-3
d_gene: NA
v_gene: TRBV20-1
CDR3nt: TGCAGTGCTAGGACGGGGCTAGCGACAGATACGCAGTATTTT
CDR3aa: CSARTGLATDTQYF

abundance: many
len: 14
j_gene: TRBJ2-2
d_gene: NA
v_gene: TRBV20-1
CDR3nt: TGCAGTGCTAGGGGGCCCCTTGACACCGGGGAGCTGTTTTTT
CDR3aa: CSARGPLDTGELFF

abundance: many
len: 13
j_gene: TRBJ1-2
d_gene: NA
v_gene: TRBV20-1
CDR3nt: TGCAGTGCTAGAGGTGGGGGCGACTATGGCTACACCTTC
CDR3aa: CSARGGGDYGYTF

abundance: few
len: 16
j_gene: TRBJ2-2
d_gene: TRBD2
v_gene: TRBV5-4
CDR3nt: TGTGCCAGCAGCCCCCTCGGGGGGGGGCCGACCGGGGAGCTGTTTTTT
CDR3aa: CASSPLGGGPTGELFF

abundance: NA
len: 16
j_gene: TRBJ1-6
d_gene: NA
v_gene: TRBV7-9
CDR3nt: TGTGCCAGCAGCTCCTTCGGCGGGGTGTATAATTCACCCCTCCACTTT
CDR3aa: CASSSFGGVYNSPLHF

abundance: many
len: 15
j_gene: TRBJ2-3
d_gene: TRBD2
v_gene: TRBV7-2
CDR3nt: TGTGCCAGCAGATTAGCGGGGGCTAGCACAGATACGCAGTATTTT
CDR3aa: CASRLAGASTDTQYF

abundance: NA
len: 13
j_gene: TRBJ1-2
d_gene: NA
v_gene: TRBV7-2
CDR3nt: TGTGCCAGCAGCACTACCTGGGGGGATGGCTACACCTTC
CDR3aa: CASSTTWGDGYTF

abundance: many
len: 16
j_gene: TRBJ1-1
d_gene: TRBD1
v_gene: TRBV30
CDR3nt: TGTGCCTGGAGTGTTTTCATAGGGACAGTGAACACTGAAGCTTTCTTT
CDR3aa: CAWSVFIGTVNTEAFF

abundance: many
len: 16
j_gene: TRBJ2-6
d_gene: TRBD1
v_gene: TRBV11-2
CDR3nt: TGTGCCAGCAGCTCCGGGACAGGGAAAGGGGCCAACGTCCTGACTTTC
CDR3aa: CASSSGTGKGANVLTF

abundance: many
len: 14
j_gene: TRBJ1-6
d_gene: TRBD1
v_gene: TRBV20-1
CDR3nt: TGCAGTGCTCGAATGACAGGGTTGAATTCACCCCTCCACTTT
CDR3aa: CSARMTGLNSPLHF

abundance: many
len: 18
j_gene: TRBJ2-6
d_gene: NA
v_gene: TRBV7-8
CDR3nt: TGTGCCAGCAGCTTAGCAGGGTTGGACTTCTCTGGGGCCAACGTCCTGACTTTC
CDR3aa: CASSLAGLDFSGANVLTF

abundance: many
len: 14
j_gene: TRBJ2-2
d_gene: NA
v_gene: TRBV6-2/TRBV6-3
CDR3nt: TGTGCCAGCAGAACTACGCCAGTCACCGGGGAGCTGTTTTTT
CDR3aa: CASRTTPVTGELFF

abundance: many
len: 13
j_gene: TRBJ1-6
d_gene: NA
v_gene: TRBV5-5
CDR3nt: TGTGCCAGCAGCGTACAGGGAAAGTCACCCCTCCACTTT
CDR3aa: CASSVQGKSPLHF

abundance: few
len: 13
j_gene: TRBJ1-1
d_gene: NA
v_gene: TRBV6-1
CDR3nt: TGTGCCAGCAGCTGGGGTGAACGGGGGGAAGCTTTCTTT
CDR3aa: CASSWGERGEAFF

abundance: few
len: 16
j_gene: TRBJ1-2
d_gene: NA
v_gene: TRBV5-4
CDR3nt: TGTGCCAGCAGCTTGGCCAAGGGAGGGTCATATACTGGCTACACCTTC
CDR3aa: CASSLAKGGSYTGYTF

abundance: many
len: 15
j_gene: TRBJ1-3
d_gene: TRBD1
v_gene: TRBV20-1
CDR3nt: TGCAGTGCTAGGGTTACCACAGGGGCTGGAAACACCATATATTTT
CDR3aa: CSARVTTGAGNTIYF

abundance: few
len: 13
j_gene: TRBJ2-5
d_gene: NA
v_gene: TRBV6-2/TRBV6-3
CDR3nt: TGTGCCAGCAGTAGGGAGGACCAAGAGACCCAGTACTTC
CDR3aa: CASSREDQETQYF

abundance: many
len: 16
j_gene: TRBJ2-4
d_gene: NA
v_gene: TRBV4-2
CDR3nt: TGTGCCAGCAGCCCCGCTTCTGGGGGGTCCAAAAACATTCAGTACTTC
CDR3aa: CASSPASGGSKNIQYF

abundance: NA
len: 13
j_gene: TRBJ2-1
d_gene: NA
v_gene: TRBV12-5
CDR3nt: TGTGCTACCCGACTCGAGTCCTACAATGAGCAGTTCTTC
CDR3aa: CATRLESYNEQFF

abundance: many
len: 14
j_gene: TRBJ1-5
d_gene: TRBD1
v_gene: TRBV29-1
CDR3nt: TGCAGCGTTGAGACAGGGATCGGGAATCAGCCCCAGCATTTT
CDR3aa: CSVETGIGNQPQHF

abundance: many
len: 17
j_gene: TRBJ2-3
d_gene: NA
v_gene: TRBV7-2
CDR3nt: TGTGCCAGCAGCCCGAGTATGAACGCTCCCGGCACAGATACGCAGTATTTT
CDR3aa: CASSPSMNAPGTDTQYF

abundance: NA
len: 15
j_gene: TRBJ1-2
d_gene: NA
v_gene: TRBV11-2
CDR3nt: TGTGCCAGCAGTCCTGCCGGGGGGGGGGCGTCCGGCTACACCTTC
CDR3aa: CASSPAGGGASGYTF

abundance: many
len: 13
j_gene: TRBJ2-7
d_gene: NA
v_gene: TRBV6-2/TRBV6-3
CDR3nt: TGTGCCAGCAGTTCCCCTTGGTCCTACGAGCAGTACTTC
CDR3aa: CASSSPWSYEQYF

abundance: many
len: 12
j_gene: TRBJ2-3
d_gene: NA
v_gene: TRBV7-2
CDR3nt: TGTGCCAGCGAGGGGGGTTCAGATACGCAGTATTTT
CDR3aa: CASEGGSDTQYF

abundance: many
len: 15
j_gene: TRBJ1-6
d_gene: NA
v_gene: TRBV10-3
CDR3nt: TGTGCCATCAGCAGGGCAGGCGCAGATAATTCACCCCTCCACTTT
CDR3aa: CAISRAGADNSPLHF

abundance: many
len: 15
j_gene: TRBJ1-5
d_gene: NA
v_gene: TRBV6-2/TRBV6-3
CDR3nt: TGTGCCAGCAGTGAGCCCCTCTCCTTCAATCAGCCCCAGCATTTT
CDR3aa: CASSEPLSFNQPQHF

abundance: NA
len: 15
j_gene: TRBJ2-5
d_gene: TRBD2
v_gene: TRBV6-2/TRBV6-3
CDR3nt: TGTGCCAGCAGGCGATTTAGCGGGGACCAAGAGACCCAGTACTTC
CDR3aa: CASRRFSGDQETQYF

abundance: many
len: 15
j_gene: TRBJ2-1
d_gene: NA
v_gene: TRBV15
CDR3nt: TGTGCCACCAGCAGCGGAAGATTACCAGGCAATGAGCAGTTCTTC
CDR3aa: CATSSGRLPGNEQFF

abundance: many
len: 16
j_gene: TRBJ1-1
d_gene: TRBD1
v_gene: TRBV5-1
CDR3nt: TGCGCCAGCAGGGCTAGCATCGGACAGGGCCACTTTCCGGCTTTCTTT
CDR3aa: CASRASIGQGHFPAFF

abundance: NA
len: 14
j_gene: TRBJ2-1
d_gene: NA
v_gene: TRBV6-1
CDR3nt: TGTGCCAGCAGTCCTCGGCGGGGAGCCAATGAGCAGTTCTTC
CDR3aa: CASSPRRGANEQFF

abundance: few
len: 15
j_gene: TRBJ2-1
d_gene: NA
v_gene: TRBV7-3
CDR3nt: TGTGCCAGCAGATTTCCCGGGACTCCACACAATGAGCAGTTCTTC
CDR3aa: CASRFPGTPHNEQFF

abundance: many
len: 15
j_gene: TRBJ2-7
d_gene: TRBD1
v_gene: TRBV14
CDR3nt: TGTGCCAGCAGCCAAAGAAGGACAGGGAACTACGAGCAGTACTTC
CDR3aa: CASSQRRTGNYEQYF

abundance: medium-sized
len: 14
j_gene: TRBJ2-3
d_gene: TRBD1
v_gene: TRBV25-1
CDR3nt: TGTGCCAGCAGGAGGGGGACAGGCACAGATACGCAGTATTTT
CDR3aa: CASRRGTGTDTQYF

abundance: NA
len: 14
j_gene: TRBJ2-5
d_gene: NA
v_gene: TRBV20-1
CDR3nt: TGCAGTGCTAGAGATAGTCGAAGCCAAGAGACCCAGTACTTC
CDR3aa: CSARDSRSQETQYF

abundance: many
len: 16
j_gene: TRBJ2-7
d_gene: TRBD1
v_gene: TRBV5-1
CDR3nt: TGCGCCAGCAGCCGGAGGACAGGGCAATACTCCTACGAGCAGTACTTC
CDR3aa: CASSRRTGQYSYEQYF

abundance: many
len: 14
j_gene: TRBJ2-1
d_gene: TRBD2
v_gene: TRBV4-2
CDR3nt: TGTGCCAGCAGCCAAGATCTGCGACTAGCGGGGGCCAACTTC
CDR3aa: CASSQDLRLAGANF

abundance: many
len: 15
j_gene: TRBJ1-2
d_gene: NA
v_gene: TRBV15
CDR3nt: TGTGCCACCAGCAGAGAGTGGGCCAGGGGAGAGGGCTACACCTTC
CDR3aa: CATSREWARGEGYTF

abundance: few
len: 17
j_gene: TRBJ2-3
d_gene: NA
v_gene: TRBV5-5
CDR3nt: TGTGCCAGCAGCTCAGGATGGCAGCCGGCTAGTCCAGATACGCAGTATTTT
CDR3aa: CASSSGWQPASPDTQYF

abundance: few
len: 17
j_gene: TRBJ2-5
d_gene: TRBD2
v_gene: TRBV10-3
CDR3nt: TGTGCCATCAGTGTCCCGGGACTAGCGGGGGGGCTGGAGACCCAGTACTTC
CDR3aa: CAISVPGLAGGLETQYF

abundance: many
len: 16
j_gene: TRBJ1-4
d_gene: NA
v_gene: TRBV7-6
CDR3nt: TGTGCCAGCAGCTTATGGGTGTCGGGAGCTAATGAAAAACTGTTTTTT
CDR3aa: CASSLWVSGANEKLFF

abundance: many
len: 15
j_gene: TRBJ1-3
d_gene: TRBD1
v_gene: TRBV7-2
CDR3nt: TGTGCCAGCAGCACAGGGGGCTGGTCTGGAAACACCATATATTTT
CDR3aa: CASSTGGWSGNTIYF

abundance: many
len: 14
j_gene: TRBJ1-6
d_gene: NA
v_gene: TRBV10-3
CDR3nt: TGTGCCATCAGAGACCGAGGGGCTAATTCACCCCTCCACTTT
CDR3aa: CAIRDRGANSPLHF

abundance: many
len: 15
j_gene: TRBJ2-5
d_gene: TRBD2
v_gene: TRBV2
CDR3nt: TGTGCCAGCGCACCGGGACTAGCCTCTCGGGAGACCCAGTACTTC
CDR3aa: CASAPGLASRETQYF

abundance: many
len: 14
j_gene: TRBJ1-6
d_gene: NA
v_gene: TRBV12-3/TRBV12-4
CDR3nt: TGTGCCAGCAGTCGGACGGCTGAAGGGTCACCCCTCCACTTT
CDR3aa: CASSRTAEGSPLHF

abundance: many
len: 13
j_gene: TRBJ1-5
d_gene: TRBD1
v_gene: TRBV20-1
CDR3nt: TGCAGTGCTACCGACAGGGCCAATCAGCCCCAGCATTTT
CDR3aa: CSATDRANQPQHF

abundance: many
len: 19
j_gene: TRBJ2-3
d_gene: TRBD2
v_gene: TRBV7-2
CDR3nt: TGTGCCAGCAGCTTAGGGCTAGCGGGGGGCCCTTCTAGCACAGATACGCAGTATTTT
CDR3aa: CASSLGLAGGPSSTDTQYF

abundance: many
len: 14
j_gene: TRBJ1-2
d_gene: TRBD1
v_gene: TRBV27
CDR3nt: TGTGCCAGCAGTTTATCGACAGGGGGCTATGGCTACACCTTC
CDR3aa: CASSLSTGGYGYTF

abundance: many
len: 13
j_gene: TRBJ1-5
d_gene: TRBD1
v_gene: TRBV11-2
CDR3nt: TGTGCCAGCAGCTGGACAGGGGACGAGCCCCAGCATTTT
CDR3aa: CASSWTGDEPQHF

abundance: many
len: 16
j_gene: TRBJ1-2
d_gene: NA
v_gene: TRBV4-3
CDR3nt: TGCGCCAGCAGCCAAGATCTGGGGGGCGTTCTCTCTGGCTACACCTTC
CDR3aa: CASSQDLGGVLSGYTF

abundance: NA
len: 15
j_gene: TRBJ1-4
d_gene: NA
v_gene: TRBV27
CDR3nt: TGTGCCAGCAGTTGGGGGGGCGGCTCTAATGAAAAACTGTTTTTT
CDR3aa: CASSWGGGSNEKLFF

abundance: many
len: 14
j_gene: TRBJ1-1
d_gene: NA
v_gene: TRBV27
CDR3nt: TGTGCCAGCAGTCCCTCGGGCATGAACACTGAAGCTTTCTTT
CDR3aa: CASSPSGMNTEAFF

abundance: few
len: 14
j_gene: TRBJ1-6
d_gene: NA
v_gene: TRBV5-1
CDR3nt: TGCGCCAGCAGCCCTCCGGAGGGTAATTCACCCCTCCACTTT
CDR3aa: CASSPPEGNSPLHF

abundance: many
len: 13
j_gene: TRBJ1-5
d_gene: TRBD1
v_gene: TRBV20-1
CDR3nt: TGCAGTGCCTCACAGGGGCTGAATCAGCCCCAGCATTTT
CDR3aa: CSASQGLNQPQHF